This T cell receptor beta chain stems from a study of naive and memory T cell subsets. An equimolar mix of two oligonucleotides served as the beta constant-region primer for TRBC1 and TRBC2. The cDNA 3' end received a ligated single-stranded oligonucleotide carrying the SP2 primer and a 12-nucleotide UMI. TCRdb recomputed calls from the UMI-ligation and nested PCR reads with MiXCR, one row per CDR3 protein. The data show tens of thousands of distinct CDR3 sequences, under 15% seen once. This clonotype was recorded a few times. CDR3 length: 14 residues. V dropped 0 bases and J dropped 4; count of bases not matched to a gene: 3. Germline values: CDR1 SGHRS, CDR2 YFSETQ. Separate alpha and beta amplification began at the second PCR step.

Material: central memory CD4+ T cells from blood. The chain carries TRBV5-1 and TRBJ1-2; 7 nucleotides match TRBD1. The origin of this receptor is a human donor in good health. The CDR3 coding sequence is TGCGCCAGCAGCTTGGACAGGGGTGGCTATGGCTACACCTTC. This codes for CASSLDRGGYGYTF.